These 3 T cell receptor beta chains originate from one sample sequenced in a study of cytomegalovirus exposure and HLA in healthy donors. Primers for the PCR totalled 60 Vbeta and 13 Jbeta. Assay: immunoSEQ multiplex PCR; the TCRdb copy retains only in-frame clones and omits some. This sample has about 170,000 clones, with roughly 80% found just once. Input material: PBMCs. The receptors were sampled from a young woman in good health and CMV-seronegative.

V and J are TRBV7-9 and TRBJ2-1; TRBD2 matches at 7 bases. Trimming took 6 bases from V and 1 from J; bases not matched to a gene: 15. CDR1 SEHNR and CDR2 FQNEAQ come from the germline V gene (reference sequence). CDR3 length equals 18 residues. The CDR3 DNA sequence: TGTGCCAGCAGTCGGGGTATTGGGAACGGGAGGTCCTACAATGAGCAGTTCTTC. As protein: CASSRGIGNGRSYNEQFF.

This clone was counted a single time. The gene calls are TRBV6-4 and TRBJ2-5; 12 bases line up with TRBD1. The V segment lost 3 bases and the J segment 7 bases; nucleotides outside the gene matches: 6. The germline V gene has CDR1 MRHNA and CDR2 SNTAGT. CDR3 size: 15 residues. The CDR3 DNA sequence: TGTGCCAGCAGTGAAACACCGGGACAGGGGGCGACCCAGTACTTC. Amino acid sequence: CASSETPGQGATQYF.

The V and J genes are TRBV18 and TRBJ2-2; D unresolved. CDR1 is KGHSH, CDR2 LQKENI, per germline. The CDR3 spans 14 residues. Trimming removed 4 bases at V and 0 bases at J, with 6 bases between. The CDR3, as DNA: TGTGCCAGCTCACTGAACTCGAACACCGGGGAGCTGTTTTTT. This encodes CASSLNSNTGELFF.